This T cell receptor (beta chain) was identified in a study of read filtering for tumor transcriptome and immune sequencing. General study results and limits: Roughly 79% of IR-seq clonotypes had one read, totaling roughly 3.5% of reads; RNA-seq: 74.6% and 44.6%.

This library used around 0.4 ug RNA and molecular barcoded adaptors spanning alpha/delta and beta/gamma chains. Via MiXCR, TCRdb re-called the reads, giving one row per CDR3 protein. The repertoire holds some 40,000 distinct CDR3 sequences, with about 15% as singletons. In regard to this clonotype: Its antigen remains unidentified.

Sampling of bone marrow took place during active disease in every patient. What was sequenced was a population of CD138-negative cells sorted from bone marrow. The clonotype was recovered from a donor older than 35 with multiple myeloma.

The CDR3, as DNA: TGTGCCATCAGTGAGAGACAGGGAGAAACTAGCACAGATACGCAGTATTTT. Residues: CAISERQGETSTDTQYF. The chain recombines TRBV10-3 with TRBJ2-3; 7 bases agree with TRBD1. CDR3 length: 17 amino acids. CDR1 is ENHRY and CDR2 is SYGVKD in the germline V gene. Germline trimming cut 2 bases from V and 0 bases from J; bases unmatched to any gene: 8.